This T cell receptor (beta chain) was identified during a study of CD4 T cells in relation to SARS-CoV-2 and coronaviruses. About this clone: Antigen unknown.

Assay used: immunoSEQ multiplex PCR; TCRdb lists only in-frame clones, some missing. Here the sample spans just over 15,000 clones, around four fifths being singletons. CD4+ T cells from unexposed donors were obtained before the COVID-19 pandemic (2011-2018). Isolation of CD4+ T cells took place after about 9 days in culture. The sequenced sample consisted of CD4+ T cells from PBMCs, cultured in vitro. This receptor was obtained from a human donor in good health.

The CDR3 loop is CASSISGRAGNEQFF. The CDR3 DNA is TGTGCCAGCAGCATTAGCGGGAGGGCCGGGAATGAGCAGTTCTTC. This sequence joins TRBV7-2 and TRBJ2-1; TRBD2 agrees at 11 bases. V was clipped by 5 bases and J by 7 bases; unmatched bases: 7. The CDR3 spans 15 residues. Germline V gene data show CDR1 as SGHTA and CDR2 as FQGNSA.